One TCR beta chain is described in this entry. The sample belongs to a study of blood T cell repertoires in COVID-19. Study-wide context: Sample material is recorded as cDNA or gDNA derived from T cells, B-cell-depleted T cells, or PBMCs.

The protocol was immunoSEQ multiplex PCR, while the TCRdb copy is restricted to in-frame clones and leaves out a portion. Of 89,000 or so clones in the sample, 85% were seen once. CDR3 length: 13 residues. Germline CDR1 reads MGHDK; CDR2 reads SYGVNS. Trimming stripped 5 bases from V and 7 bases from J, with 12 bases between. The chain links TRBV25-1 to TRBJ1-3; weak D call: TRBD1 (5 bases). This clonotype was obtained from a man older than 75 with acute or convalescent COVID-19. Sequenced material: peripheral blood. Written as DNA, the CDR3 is TGTGCCAGCAGTCAGGGAGGGCAGAACACCATATATTTT. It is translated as CASSQGGQNTIYF.